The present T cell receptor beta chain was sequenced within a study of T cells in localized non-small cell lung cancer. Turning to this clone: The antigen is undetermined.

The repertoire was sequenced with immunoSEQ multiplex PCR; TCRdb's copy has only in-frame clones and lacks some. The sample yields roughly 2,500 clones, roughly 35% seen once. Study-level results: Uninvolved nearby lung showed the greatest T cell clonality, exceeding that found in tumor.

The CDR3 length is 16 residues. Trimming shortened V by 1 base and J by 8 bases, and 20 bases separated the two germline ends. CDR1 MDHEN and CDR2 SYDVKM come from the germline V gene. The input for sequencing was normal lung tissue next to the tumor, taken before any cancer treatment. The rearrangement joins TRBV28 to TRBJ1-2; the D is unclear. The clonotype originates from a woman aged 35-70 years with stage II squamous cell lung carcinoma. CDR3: CASSLSPLLGSRGYTF. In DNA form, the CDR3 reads TGTGCCAGCAGTTTATCTCCTTTGTTGGGGTCGCGGGGCTACACCTTC.